A single sample gave rise to the 21 T cell receptor beta chains below, sequenced in a study of OX40 agonist ivuxolimab in advanced cancers. The method behind the library was the immunoSEQ multiplex PCR assay. TCRdb took over this immuneACCESS table, retaining in-frame rearrangements with V and J assigned. Such tables are incomplete; in checked studies, under half of the missing clones stem from an unresolved V gene, and the remainder is unexplained. The sample table records 35,000 to 45,000 clones; more than 80% of these occur just once. Clones ranked in the top ten supply around 18% of the sample. The sample was CD4+ or CD8+ T cells sorted from blood, taken in a trial of the OX40 agonist ivuxolimab. The receptors shown here come from an adult with an advanced solid tumor such as melanoma, head and neck, liver or kidney cancer.

The chain carries TRBV28 and TRBJ1-2; perhaps TRBD1 as D (6 bases). Trimming took off 11 bases at V and 7 bases at J, with 14 bases between the two ends. The length of the CDR3 is 11 residues. From germline, CDR1 is MDHEN and CDR2 SYDVKM. The CDR3 nucleotides are TGTGCCGCGGAGGGGGAAAGTGGCTACACCTTC. This codes for CAAEGESGYTF.

The chain links TRBV6-5 to TRBJ2-1; D remains ambiguous. CDR1 is MNHEY and CDR2 is SVGAGI in the germline V gene. The CDR3 spans 11 residues. Trimming stripped 6 bases from V and 11 bases from J, with 11 bases between. The CDR3 reads CASSNLVKQFF. CDR3 DNA sequence: TGTGCCAGCAGCAATCTCGTGAAGCAGTTCTTC.

The chain couples TRBV28 to TRBJ2-4, with 8 bases lining up with TRBD2. The junction had 11 bases not matched to a gene; V was cut back by 6 bases and J by 4 bases. This CDR3 has 16 residues. The germline gives CDR1 MDHEN, CDR2 SYDVKM. The CDR3 reads CASRPTRGAMKNIQYF. CDR3 in DNA: TGTGCCAGCAGACCCACGCGGGGGGCGATGAAAAACATTCAGTACTTC.

The chain links TRBV10-2 to TRBJ2-2, with D unresolved. CDR3 length: 12 amino acids. Germline CDR1 and CDR2: WSHSY and SAAADI. V shed 8 bases and J shed 2 bases, with 6 bases lying between them. This CDR3 reads CASGPNTGELFF. CDR3 DNA: TGCGCCAGCGGCCCTAACACCGGGGAGCTGTTTTTT.

The gene calls are TRBV11-2 and TRBJ2-5; 9 bases fit TRBD2. The J call may be mistaken, given a closer DNA end match to TRBJ2-7. The CDR3 is made up of 14 amino acids. Germline CDR1 reads SGHAT; CDR2 reads FQNNGV. This chain's CDR3 is CASSLGLAVYEQYF. The CDR3 region has the DNA TGTGCCAGCAGCTTAGGACTAGCGGTCTACGAGCAGTACTTC.

The chain links TRBV11-2 to TRBJ2-3; the match to TRBD2 covers 11 bases. V shed 3 bases and J 2 bases; nucleotides not matched to a gene: 7. Germline loops: CDR1 SGHAT, CDR2 FQNNGV. CDR3 length: 17 amino acids. The CDR3 loop is CASSFNRLAGSTDTQYF. CDR3 in DNA: TGTGCCAGCAGCTTCAACAGACTAGCGGGGTCCACAGATACGCAGTATTTT.

The chain joins TRBV10-1 to TRBJ2-2; TRBD2 might be the D (5 bases). Germline CDR1 is WNHNN and CDR2 is SYGVQD (reference sequence). V was cut by 5 bases and J by 4 bases, with 11 bases left in between. This CDR3 is built from 14 residues. CDR3 bases: TGCGCCAGCAGTAAAAATCGGGGCACCGGGGAGCTGTTTTTT. Translating gives CASSKNRGTGELFF.

V gene TRBV14 combines with J gene TRBJ1-2; 7 bases agree with TRBD1. This CDR3 region has 13 residues. Unmatched junction bases numbered 6, after V lost 4 bases and J lost 7 bases. Germline CDR1 is SGHDN and CDR2 is FVKESK. Here the CDR3 DNA reads TGTGCCAGCAGCCCTTGGGACAGCGGTGGCTACACCTTC. Amino acids: CASSPWDSGGYTF.

This sequence joins TRBV7-9 and TRBJ1-3; D unclear. CDR3 length equals 14 residues. Trimming took 8 bases from V and 1 from J, leaving 12 bases between them. Per germline, CDR1 SEHNR and CDR2 FQNEAQ (reference sequence). This CDR3 is CASGEEWSGNTIYF. The DNA for the CDR3 is TGTGCCAGCGGGGAGGAGTGGTCTGGAAACACCATATATTTT. The whole variable domain, remainder taken from reference TRBV7-9 and TRBJ1-3, is DTGVSQNPRHKITKRGQNVTFRCDPISEHNRLYWYRQTLGQGPEFLTYFQNEAQLEKSRLLSDRFSAERPKGSFSTLEIQRTEQGDSAMYLCASGEEWSGNTIYFGEGSWLTVV.

This clone was found a few times. This chain connects TRBV30 to TRBJ1-6, with D unresolved. The CDR3 totals 13 residues. Germline CDR1 is GTSNPN and CDR2 is SVGIG (reference sequence). Trimming removed 1 base at V and 7 bases at J, with 8 bases between. CDR3: CAWSADNNSPLHF. The CDR3 bases are TGTGCCTGGAGTGCGGATAACAATTCACCCCTCCACTTT.

The V and J genes are TRBV6-1 and TRBJ2-3; D is possibly TRBD2 (6 bases). V shed 7 bases and J shed 1 base, with 15 bases lying between them. The CDR3 runs 15 residues. From germline, CDR1 is MNHNS and CDR2 SASEGT. CDR3 nucleotides: TGTGCCAGCAACGGGGGAAGCACCGGCACAGATACGCAGTATTTT. It yields the protein CASNGGSTGTDTQYF.

This sequence joins TRBV5-4 and TRBJ2-1; 7 bases agree with TRBD2. CDR1 and CDR2 (germline): SGHNT, YYREEE (reference sequence). This CDR3 comprises 14 residues. The J segment lost 7 bases and the V segment lost 1 base, leaving 5 bases of the junction unmatched. CDR3 amino acids: CASSLWGGENEQFF. The CDR3 nucleotides read TGTGCCAGCAGCTTGTGGGGGGGAGAGAATGAGCAGTTCTTC.

This chain connects TRBV28 to TRBJ2-1; possibly TRBD2 for D (6 bases). V was shortened by 6 bases and J by 9 bases, with 12 bases between the two germline ends. Germline CDR1 MDHEN, CDR2 SYDVKM. This CDR3 is built from 12 residues. The DNA for the CDR3 is TGTGCCAGCAGGACTAGTTCGGGTGAGCAGTTCTTC. It specifies CASRTSSGEQFF.

V and J are TRBV5-1 and TRBJ2-7; D is undetermined. Trimming pared 2 bases from V and 3 bases from J, leaving 12 bases between. Germline CDR1 SGHRS, CDR2 YFSETQ. This CDR3 is 14 amino acids long. In DNA, the CDR3 is TGCGCCAGCAGCTTTTATTCAGAAGACTACGAGCAGTACTTC. Its protein product is CASSFYSEDYEQYF.

This clone was recorded a few times. The chain has TRBV28 and TRBJ2-3; 9 bases fit TRBD2. V was pared by 3 bases and J by 0 bases, with 7 bases of the junction left unmatched. The CDR3 is 17 residues long. Germline CDR1 reads MDHEN; CDR2 reads SYDVKM. The DNA for the CDR3 is TGTGCCAGCAGTTTTGGGCGGGAGGGCCACAGCACAGATACGCAGTATTTT. Its protein product is CASSFGREGHSTDTQYF.

J is TRBJ2-5 and V is TRBV11-3; D is tentatively TRBD1 or TRBD2 (5 bases each). The length of the CDR3 is 16 residues. The ends were cut back, 5 bases at V and 2 bases at J, with 18 bases in the middle. The germline V gene has CDR1 SGHNT and CDR2 YENEEA. CDR3 bases: TGTGCCAGCAGCCATAGGGCGGAGGACAATCAAGAGACCCAGTACTTC. As protein: CASSHRAEDNQETQYF.

The rearrangement links TRBV7-9 to TRBJ2-1; D is unresolved. This CDR3 contains 14 residues. The V gene's germline CDR1 is SEHNR and CDR2 FQNEAQ (reference sequence). V was pared by 0 bases and J by 9 bases, with 12 bases between. CDR3 nucleotides: TGTGCCAGCAGCTTAGCGCTACGGCTAGGTGAGCAGTTCTTC. This sequence encodes CASSLALRLGEQFF.

The chain employs TRBV25-1 and TRBJ2-7; D call uncertain. The germline CDR1 and CDR2 sequences are MGHDK and SYGVNS. Trimming pared 4 bases from V and 4 bases from J, leaving 11 bases between. The CDR3 sequence is 13 residues long. CDR3 in amino acids: CASSVGTGYEQYF. In nucleotides, the CDR3 is TGTGCCAGCAGTGTGGGCACTGGTTACGAGCAGTACTTC.

This chain links TRBV6-1 with TRBJ1-2, with D maybe TRBD1 (5 bases). This CDR3 contains 16 residues. The germline V gene encodes CDR1 MNHNS and CDR2 SASEGT. The germline V and J ends were trimmed by 2 bases and 4 bases, with 17 bases remaining between them. The CDR3: CASSETFGGVAYGYTF. The CDR3 region has the DNA TGTGCCAGCAGTGAAACTTTTGGAGGGGTGGCCTATGGCTACACCTTC.

The chain employs TRBV15 and TRBJ2-1; D is possibly TRBD2 (6 bases). V was trimmed by 1 base and J by 10 bases, leaving 11 bases between them. Per the germline V gene, CDR1 is LNHNV and CDR2 is YYDKDF (reference sequence). This CDR3 region has 13 residues. CDR3: CATSRVGAGEQFF. CDR3 bases: TGTGCCACCAGCAGAGTTGGGGCGGGGGAGCAGTTCTTC.

CDR3 loop: CASSLGQSNYGYTF. CDR3 in DNA: TGTGCCAGCAGCTTAGGACAGTCTAACTATGGCTACACCTTC. The J gene is TRBJ1-2, the V gene TRBV13; D gene unclear. The CDR3 is 14 residues long. In germline, CDR1 is PRHDT, CDR2 FYEKMQ (reference sequence). Trimming removed 0 bases at V and 0 bases at J, with 5 bases between.